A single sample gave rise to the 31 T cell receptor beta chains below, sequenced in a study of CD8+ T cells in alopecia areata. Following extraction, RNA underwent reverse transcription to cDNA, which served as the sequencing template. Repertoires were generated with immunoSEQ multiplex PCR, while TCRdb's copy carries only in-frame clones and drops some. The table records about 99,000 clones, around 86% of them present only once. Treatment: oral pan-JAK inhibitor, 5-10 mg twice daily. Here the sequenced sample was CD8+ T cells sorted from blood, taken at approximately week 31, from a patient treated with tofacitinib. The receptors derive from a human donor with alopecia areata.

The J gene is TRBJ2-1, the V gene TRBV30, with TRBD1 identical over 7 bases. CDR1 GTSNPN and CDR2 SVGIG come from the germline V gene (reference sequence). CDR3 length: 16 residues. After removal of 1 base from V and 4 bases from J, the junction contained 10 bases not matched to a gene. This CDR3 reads CAWSDLVTGTYNEQFF. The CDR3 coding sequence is TGTGCCTGGAGTGATTTGGTGACAGGGACATACAATGAGCAGTTCTTC. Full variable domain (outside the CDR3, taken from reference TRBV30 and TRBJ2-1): SQTIHQWPATLVQPVGSPLSLECTVEGTSNPNLYWYRQAAGRGLQLLFYSVGIGQISSEVPQNLSASRPQDRQFILSSKKLLLSDSGFYLCAWSDLVTGTYNEQFFGPGTRLTVL.

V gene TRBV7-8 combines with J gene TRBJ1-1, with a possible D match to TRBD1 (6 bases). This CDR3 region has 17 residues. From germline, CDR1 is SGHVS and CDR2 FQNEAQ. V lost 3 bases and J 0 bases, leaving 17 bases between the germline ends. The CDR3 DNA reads TGTGCCAGCAGCTTGGGCGTCGCGACAGGCATGAACACTGAAGCTTTCTTT. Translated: CASSLGVATGMNTEAFF.

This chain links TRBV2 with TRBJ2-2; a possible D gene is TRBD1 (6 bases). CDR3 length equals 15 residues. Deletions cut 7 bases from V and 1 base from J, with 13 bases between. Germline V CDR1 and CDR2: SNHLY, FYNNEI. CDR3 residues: CASIMGTQNTGELFF. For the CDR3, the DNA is TGTGCCAGCATCATGGGGACACAGAACACCGGGGAGCTGTTTTTT.

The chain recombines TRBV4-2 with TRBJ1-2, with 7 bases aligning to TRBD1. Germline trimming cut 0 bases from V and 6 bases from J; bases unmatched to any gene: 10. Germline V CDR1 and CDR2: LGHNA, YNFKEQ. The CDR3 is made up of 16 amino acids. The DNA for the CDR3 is TGTGCCAGCAGCCAAGAGGAGGGGGCCAGACTAAATGGCTACACCTTC. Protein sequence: CASSQEEGARLNGYTF.

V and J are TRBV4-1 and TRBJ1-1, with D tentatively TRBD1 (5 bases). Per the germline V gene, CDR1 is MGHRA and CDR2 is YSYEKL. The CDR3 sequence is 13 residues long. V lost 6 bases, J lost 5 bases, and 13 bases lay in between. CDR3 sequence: CASSPRELTEAFF. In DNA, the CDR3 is TGCGCCAGCAGTCCCAGGGAGTTAACTGAAGCTTTCTTT.

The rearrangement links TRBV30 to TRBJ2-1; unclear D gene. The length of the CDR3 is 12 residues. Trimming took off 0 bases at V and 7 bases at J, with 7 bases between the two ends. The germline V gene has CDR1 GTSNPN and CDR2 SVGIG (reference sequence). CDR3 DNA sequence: TGTGCCTGGAGTGTATTGTTAAATGAGCAGTTCTTC. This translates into CAWSVLLNEQFF.

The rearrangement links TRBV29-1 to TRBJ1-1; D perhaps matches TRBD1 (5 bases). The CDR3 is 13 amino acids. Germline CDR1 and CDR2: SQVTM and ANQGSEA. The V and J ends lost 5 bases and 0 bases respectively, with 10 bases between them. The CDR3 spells CSVRSGLNTEAFF. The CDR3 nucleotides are TGCAGCGTTCGTTCAGGGCTGAACACTGAAGCTTTCTTT. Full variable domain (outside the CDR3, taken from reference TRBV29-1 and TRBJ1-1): SAVISQKPSRDICQRGTSLTIQCQVDSQVTMMFWYRQQPGQSLTLIATANQGSEATYESGFVIDKFPISRPNLTFSTLTVSNMSPEDSSIYLCSVRSGLNTEAFFGQGTRLTVV.

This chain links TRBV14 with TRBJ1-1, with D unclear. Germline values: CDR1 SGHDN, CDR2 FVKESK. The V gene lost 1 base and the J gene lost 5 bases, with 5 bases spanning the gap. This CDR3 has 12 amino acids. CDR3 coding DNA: TGTGCCAGCAGCCAAGGCGGGACTGAAGCTTTCTTT. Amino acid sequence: CASSQGGTEAFF.

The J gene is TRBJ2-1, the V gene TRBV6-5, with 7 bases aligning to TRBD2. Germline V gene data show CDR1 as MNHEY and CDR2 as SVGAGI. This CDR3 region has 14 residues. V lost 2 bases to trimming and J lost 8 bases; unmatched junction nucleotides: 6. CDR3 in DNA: TGTGCCAGCAGTTACGGGGGAGGGTCGGATGAGCAGTTCTTC. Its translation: CASSYGGGSDEQFF.

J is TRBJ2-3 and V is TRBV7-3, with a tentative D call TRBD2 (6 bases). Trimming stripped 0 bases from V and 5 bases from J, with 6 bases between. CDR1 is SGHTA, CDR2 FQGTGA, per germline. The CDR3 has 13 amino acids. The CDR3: CASSLTGGDTQYF. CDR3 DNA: TGTGCCAGCAGCTTAACGGGGGGAGATACGCAGTATTTT.

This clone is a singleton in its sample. The CDR3 DNA reads TGTGCCAGCAGCGAAGAGGGACAGGGGAGAAAGAACGAGCAGTACTTC. Translated: CASSEEGQGRKNEQYF. V is TRBV7-8 and J is TRBJ2-7, with 10 bases fitting TRBD1. The CDR3 contains 16 residues. V lost 5 bases, J lost 5 bases, and 12 bases stayed unmatched. CDR1 and CDR2 (germline): SGHVS, FQNEAQ.

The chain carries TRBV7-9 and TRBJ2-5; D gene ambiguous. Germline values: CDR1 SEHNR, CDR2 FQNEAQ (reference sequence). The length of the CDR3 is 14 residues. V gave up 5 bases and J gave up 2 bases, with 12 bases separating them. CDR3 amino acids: CASSPGESQETQYF. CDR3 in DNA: TGTGCCAGCAGCCCTGGTGAGAGTCAAGAGACCCAGTACTTC. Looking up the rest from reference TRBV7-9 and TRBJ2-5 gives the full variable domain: DTGVSQNPRHKITKRGQNVTFRCDPISEHNRLYWYRQTLGQGPEFLTYFQNEAQLEKSRLLSDRFSAERPKGSFSTLEIQRTEQGDSAMYLCASSPGESQETQYFGPGTRLLVL.

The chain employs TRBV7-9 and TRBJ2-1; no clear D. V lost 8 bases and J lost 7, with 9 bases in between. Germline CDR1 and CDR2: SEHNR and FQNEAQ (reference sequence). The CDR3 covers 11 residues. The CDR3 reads CASYDGNEQFF. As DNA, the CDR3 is TGTGCCAGCTACGACGGTAATGAGCAGTTCTTC.

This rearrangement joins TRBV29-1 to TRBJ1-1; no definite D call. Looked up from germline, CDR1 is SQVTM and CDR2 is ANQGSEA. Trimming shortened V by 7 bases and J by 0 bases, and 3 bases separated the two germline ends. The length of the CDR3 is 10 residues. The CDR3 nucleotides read TGCAGCGGCATGAACACTGAAGCTTTCTTT. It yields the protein CSGMNTEAFF.

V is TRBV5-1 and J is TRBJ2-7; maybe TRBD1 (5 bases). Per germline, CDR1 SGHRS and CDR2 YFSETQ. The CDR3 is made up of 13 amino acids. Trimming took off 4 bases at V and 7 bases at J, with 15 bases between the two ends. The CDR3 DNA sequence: TGCGCCAGCAGCAGGGGTCCTCCTGGGGAGCAGTACTTC. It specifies CASSRGPPGEQYF.

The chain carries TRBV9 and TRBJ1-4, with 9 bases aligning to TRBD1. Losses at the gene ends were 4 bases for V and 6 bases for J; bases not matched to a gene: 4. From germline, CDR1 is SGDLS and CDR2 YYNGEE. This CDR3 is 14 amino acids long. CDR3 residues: CASSSGTGHEKLFF. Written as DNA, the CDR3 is TGTGCCAGCAGCTCCGGGACAGGGCATGAAAAACTGTTTTTT.

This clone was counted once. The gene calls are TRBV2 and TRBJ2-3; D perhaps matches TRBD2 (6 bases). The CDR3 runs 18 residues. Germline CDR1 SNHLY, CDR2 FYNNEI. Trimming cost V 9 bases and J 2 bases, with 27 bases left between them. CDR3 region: CASGRSAGAAGFTDTQYF. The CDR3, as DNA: TGTGCCAGTGGGAGGTCGGCCGGTGCTGCCGGGTTCACAGATACGCAGTATTTT.

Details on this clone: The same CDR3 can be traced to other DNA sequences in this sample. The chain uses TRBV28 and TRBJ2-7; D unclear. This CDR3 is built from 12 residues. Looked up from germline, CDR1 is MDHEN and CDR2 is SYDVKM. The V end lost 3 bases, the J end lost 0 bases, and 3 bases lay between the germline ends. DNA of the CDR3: TGTGCCAGCAGTTTTAGCTCCTACGAGCAGTACTTC. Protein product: CASSFSSYEQYF.

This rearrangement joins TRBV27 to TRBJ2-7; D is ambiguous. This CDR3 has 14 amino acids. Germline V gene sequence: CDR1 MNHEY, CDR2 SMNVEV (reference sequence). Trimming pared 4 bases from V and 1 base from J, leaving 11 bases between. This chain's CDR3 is CASSYLDNSYEQYF. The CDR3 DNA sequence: TGTGCCAGCAGTTACCTCGACAATTCCTACGAGCAGTACTTC.

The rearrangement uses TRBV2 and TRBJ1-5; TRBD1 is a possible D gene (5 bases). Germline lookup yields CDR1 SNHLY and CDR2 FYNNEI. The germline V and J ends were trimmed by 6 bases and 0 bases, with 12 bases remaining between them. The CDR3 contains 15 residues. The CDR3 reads CASSVGTISNQPQHF. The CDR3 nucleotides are TGTGCCAGCAGCGTCGGGACGATTAGCAATCAGCCCCAGCATTTT.

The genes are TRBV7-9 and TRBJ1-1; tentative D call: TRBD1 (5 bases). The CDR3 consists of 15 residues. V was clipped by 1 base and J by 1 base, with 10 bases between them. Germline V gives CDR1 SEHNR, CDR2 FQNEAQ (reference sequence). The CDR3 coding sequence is TGTGCCAGCAGCTTAGTAGGACATTCGAACACTGAAGCTTTCTTT. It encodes CASSLVGHSNTEAFF.

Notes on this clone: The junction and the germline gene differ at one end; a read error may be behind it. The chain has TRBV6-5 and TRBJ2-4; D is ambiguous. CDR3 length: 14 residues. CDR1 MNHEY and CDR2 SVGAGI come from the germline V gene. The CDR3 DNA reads TGTGCCAGCAGGCCCGGGCTGGCCAAAAGCATTCAGTACTTC. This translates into CASRPGLAKSIQYF.

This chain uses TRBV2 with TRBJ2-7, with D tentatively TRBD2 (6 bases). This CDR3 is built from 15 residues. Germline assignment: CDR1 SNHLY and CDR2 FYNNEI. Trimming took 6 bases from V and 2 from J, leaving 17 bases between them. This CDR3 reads CASRVLAAQAYEQYF. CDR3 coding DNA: TGTGCCAGCAGGGTTTTAGCGGCGCAAGCCTACGAGCAGTACTTC.

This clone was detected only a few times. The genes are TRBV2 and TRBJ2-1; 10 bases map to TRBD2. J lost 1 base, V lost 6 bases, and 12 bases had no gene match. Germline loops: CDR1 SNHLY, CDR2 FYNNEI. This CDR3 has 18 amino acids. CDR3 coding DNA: TGTGCCAGCAGCCCCACGCCTAGCGGGAGCAGGTCCTACAATGAGCAGTTCTTC. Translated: CASSPTPSGSRSYNEQFF.

DNA of the CDR3: TGTGCCAGCAGTTACGGACGGACCAAGGCTTTCTTT. Encoded protein: CASSYGRTKAFF. This chain connects TRBV6-5 to TRBJ1-1; D remains unclear. Trimming removed 2 bases at V and 11 bases at J, with 12 bases between. Germline CDR1 and CDR2: MNHEY and SVGAGI. The CDR3 is 12 residues long.

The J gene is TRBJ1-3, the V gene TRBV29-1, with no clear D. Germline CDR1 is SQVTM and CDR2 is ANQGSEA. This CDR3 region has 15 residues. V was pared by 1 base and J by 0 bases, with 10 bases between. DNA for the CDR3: TGCAGCGTTGAAGGTGGGGTTTTCTCTGGAAACACCATATATTTT. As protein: CSVEGGVFSGNTIYF.

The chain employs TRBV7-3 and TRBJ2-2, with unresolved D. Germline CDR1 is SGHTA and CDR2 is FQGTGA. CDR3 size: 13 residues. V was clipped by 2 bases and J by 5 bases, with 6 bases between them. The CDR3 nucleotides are TGTGCCAGCAGCTTAGGCGGTACCGGGGAGCTGTTTTTT. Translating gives CASSLGGTGELFF.

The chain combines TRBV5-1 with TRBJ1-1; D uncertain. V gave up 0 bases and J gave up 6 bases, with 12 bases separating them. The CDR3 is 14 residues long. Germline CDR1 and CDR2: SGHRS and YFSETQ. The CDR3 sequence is CASSLDPGSSEAFF. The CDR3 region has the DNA TGCGCCAGCAGCTTGGACCCGGGGAGCTCTGAAGCTTTCTTT.

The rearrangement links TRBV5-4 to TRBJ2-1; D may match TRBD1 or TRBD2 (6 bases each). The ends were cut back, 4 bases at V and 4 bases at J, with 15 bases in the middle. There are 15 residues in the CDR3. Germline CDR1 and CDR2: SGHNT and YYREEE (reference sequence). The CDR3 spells CASSPGGVGYNEQFF. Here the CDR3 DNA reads TGTGCCAGCAGCCCCGGGGGCGTCGGTTACAATGAGCAGTTCTTC.

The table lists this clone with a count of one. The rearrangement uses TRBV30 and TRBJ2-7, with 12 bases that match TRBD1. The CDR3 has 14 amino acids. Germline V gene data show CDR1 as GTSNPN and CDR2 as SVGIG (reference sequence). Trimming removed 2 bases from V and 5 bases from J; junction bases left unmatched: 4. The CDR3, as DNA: TGTGCCTGGAGTCCGGGACAGGGGGCGCACGAGCAGTACTTC. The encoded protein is CAWSPGQGAHEQYF.

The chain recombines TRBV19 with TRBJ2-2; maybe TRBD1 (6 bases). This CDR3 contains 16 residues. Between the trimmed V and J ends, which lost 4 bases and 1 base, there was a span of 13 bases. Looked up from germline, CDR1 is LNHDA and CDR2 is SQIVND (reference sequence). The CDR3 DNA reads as TGTGCCAGTAGTACCCTTTGGACAGAGAACACCGGGGAGCTGTTTTTT. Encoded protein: CASSTLWTENTGELFF.